This T cell receptor beta chain was profiled in a study of T cells in Graves' hyperthyroidism and ophthalmopathy. This CDR3 contains 14 residues. V was cut by 6 bases and J by 5 bases, with 13 bases left in between. This clonotype was recorded at least ten times. Authors of the study amplified TCR beta CDR3 regions from RNA transcripts. The primer set for the first-round RT-PCR of the TCR CDR3 was HTBI. TCRdb used MiXCR to reprocess the multiplex PCR reads, holding one entry per CDR3 protein. The table has around 480,000 distinct CDR3 sequences, 13% to 15% seen once; the top ten hold about a sixth. This chain links TRBV12-3 or TRBV12-4 with TRBJ2-2; D is perhaps TRBD2 (6 bases). This sequence originates from a woman aged 18-35 years with Graves' hyperthyroidism. Sequencing used blood. CDR3 DNA: TGTGCCAGCAGCCTCGGGACTTCGACCGGGGAGCTGTTTTTT. Translation gives CASSLGTSTGELFF.